The 3 T cell receptor beta chains below were found in one sample sequenced in a study of blood T cell repertoires in COVID-19. TCRdb's copy holds only in-frame clones and misses some; the assay was immunoSEQ multiplex PCR. The sample includes roughly 110,000 clones, around 89% seen only once; the top ten take about 5.3%. Sequenced: peripheral blood. These receptor sequences come from a man in his forties or fifties with active or convalescent COVID-19.

This chain joins TRBV6-2 or TRBV6-3 and TRBJ1-6; D unclear. From germline, CDR1 is MNHEY and CDR2 SVGEGT. With 6 bases removed from V and 9 bases from J, the gap between germline ends came to 24 bases. The CDR3 covers 17 residues. CDR3 nucleotides: TGTGCCAGCAGCCCACCGACCGTCTACCTTTCTAGTTCACCCCTCCACTTT. Amino acids: CASSPPTVYLSSSPLHF.

V is TRBV6-2 or TRBV6-3 and J is TRBJ2-1; no definite D call. The CDR3 covers 12 residues. V was cut by 5 bases and J by 8 bases, with 10 bases left in between. Germline CDR1 MNHEY, CDR2 SVGEGT. DNA of the CDR3: TGTGCCAGCAGTACCCTAGACCATGAGCAGTTCTTC. Its protein is CASSTLDHEQFF.

The CDR3 protein is CASSTTQGRYGYTF. The DNA of the CDR3 is TGTGCCAGCAGCACCACACAGGGCCGGTATGGCTACACCTTC. This chain uses TRBV13 with TRBJ1-2; a weak D match, TRBD1 (6 bases). CDR3 length: 14 amino acids. Germline CDR1 and CDR2: PRHDT and FYEKMQ (reference sequence). Between the trimmed V and J ends, which lost 5 bases and 5 bases, there was a span of 15 bases.